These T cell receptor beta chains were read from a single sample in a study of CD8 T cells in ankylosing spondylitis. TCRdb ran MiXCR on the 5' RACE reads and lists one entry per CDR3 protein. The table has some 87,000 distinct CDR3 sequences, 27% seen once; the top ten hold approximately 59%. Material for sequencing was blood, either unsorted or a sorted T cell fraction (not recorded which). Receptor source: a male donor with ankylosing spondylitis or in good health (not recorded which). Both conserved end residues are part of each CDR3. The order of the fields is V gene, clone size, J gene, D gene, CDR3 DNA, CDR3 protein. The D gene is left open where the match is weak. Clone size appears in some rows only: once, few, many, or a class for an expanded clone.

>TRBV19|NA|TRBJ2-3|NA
TGTGCCACTCGTATTGGAGGCACAGATACGCAGTATTTT
CATRIGGTDTQYF
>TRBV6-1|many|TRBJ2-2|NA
TGTGCCAGCAGAGTCTGGACAGCGAACACCGGGGAGCTGTTTTTT
CASRVWTANTGELFF
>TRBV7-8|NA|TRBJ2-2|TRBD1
TGTGCCAGCAGCCGGGACAGGGGGCGGGGGGAGCTGTTTTTT
CASSRDRGRGELFF
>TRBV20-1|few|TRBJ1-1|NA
TGCAGTGCTAGTAATCGTTCGGTTGGCGGGAACACTGAAGCTTTCTTT
CSASNRSVGGNTEAFF
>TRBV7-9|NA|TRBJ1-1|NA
TGTGCCAGCCTCGAGGCCCTGAACACTGAAGCTTTCTTT
CASLEALNTEAFF
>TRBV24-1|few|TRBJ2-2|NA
TGTGCCACCGGCGCAGGGGGGTCGAACACCGGGGAGCTGTTTTTT
CATGAGGSNTGELFF
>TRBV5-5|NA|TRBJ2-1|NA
TGTGCCAGCAGTCCCAGCGGCGGGGACGGGGGATATGAGCAGTTCTTC
CASSPSGGDGGYEQFF
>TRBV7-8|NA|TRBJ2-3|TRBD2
TGTGCCAGCAGCGGGAGGGCCACAGATACGCAGTATTTT
CASSGRATDTQYF
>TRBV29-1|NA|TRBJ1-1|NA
TGCAGCGTTCGGCAGACCGATATCCCTGAAGCTTTCTTT
CSVRQTDIPEAFF
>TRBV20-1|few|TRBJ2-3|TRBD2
TGCAGTGCTAGAGAGGACGACGGGAGGGCCATAGATACGCAGTATTTT
CSAREDDGRAIDTQYF
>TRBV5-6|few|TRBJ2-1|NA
TGTGCCAGCAGCTTGACCCTAGGGGGTAGCTCCTACAATGAGCAGTTCTTC
CASSLTLGGSSYNEQFF
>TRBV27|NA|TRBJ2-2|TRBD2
TGTGCCAGCAGTAAGGGACTAAAAAACACCGGGGAGCTGTTTTTT
CASSKGLKNTGELFF
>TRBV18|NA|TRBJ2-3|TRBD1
TGTGCCAGCTCACCATGGCGACAGGGGGATACGCAGTATTTT
CASSPWRQGDTQYF
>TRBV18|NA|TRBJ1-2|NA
TGTGCCAGCTCACCAACTTCGACAGATTCCTATGGCTACACCTTC
CASSPTSTDSYGYTF
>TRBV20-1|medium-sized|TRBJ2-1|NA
TGCAGTGCTACCATGGCCAGCGGCAATGAGCAGTTCTTC
CSATMASGNEQFF
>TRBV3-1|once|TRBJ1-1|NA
TGTGCCAGCAGCCAAGTGGGGAACACTGAAGCTTTCTTT
CASSQVGNTEAFF
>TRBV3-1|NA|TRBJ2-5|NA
TGTGCCAGCAGCCAAGGAATCAGGGTAGAGACCCAGTACTTC
CASSQGIRVETQYF
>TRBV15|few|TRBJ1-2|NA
TGTGCCACCAGCAGAGACCGGGCTAACTATGGCTACACCTTC
CATSRDRANYGYTF
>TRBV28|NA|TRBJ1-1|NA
TGTGCCAGCAGTTTCAGGACAGCTGGGAACACTGAAGCTTTCTTT
CASSFRTAGNTEAFF
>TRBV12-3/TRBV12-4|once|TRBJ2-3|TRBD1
TGTGCCAGCATAGACAGACAGGGGTCCGATACGCAGTATTTT
CASIDRQGSDTQYF
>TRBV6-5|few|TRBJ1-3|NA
TGTGCCAGCAGTTACTCGTTCTCTGGAAACACCATATATTTT
CASSYSFSGNTIYF
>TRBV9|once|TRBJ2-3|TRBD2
TGTGCCAGCAGCTCTAGAGGTAGCGGGTTCACAGATACGCAGTATTTT
CASSSRGSGFTDTQYF
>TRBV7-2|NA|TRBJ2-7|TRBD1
TGTGCCAGCAGCTTGACAGGGGTGAATCTCTACGAGCAGTACTTC
CASSLTGVNLYEQYF
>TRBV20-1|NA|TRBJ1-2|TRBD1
TGCAGTGCTAGAGAGGGGCAGGGGGGGAGCTATGGCTACACCTTC
CSAREGQGGSYGYTF
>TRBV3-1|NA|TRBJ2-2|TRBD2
TGTGCCAGCAGCCAAGCGCGGGAGATCGGGGAGCTGTTTTTT
CASSQAREIGELFF
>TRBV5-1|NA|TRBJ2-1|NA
TGCGCCAGCACCTTGGCGGGAATCCACAATGAGCAGTTCTTC
CASTLAGIHNEQFF
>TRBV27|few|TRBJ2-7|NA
TGTGCCAGCAGTTTCCAACTAGCTCCGAGCTCCTACGAGCAGTACTTC
CASSFQLAPSSYEQYF
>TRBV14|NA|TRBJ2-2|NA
TGTGCCAGTAGCCAAGGTCTTACCGGGGAGCTGTTTTTT
CASSQGLTGELFF
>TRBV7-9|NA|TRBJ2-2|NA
TGTGCCAGCAGCCCTCGTCGGGATAACACCGGGGAGCTGTTTTTT
CASSPRRDNTGELFF
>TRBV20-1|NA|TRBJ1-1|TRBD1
TGCAGTGCTAGAAGGACAGGGAGTTACACTGAAGCTTTCTTT
CSARRTGSYTEAFF
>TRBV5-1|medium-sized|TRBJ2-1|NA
TGCGCCAGCAGCTTGGAACAGGTGGGGAATGAGCAGTTCTTC
CASSLEQVGNEQFF
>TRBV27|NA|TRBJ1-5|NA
TGTGCCAGCAGTCCAGGGAGCAATCAGCCCCAGCATTTT
CASSPGSNQPQHF
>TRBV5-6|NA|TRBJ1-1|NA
TGTGCCAGCAGCTCCAATTGGGGAGAGAACACTGAAGCTTTCTTT
CASSSNWGENTEAFF
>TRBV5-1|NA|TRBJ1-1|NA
TGCGCCAGCAGCTCTCGAGACTTTGAAGCTTTCTTT
CASSSRDFEAFF
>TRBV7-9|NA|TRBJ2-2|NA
TGTGCCAGCAGCGCCACGGGAGTCGGCGGGGAGCTGTTTTTT
CASSATGVGGELFF
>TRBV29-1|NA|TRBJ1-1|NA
TGCAGCGTTTCAGGGAGTAACACTGAAGCTTTCTTT
CSVSGSNTEAFF
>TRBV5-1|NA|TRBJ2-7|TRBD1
TGCGCCAGCAGTCCTAGGGGAGGACAGGGGGCTTACGAGCAGTACTTC
CASSPRGGQGAYEQYF
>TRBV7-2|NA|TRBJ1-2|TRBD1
TGTGCCAGCAGCTTAAGACCTTCTCCAGGGGGGGGGTATGGCTACACCTTC
CASSLRPSPGGGYGYTF
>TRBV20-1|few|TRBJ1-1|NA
TGCAGTGCTAGAGGAGACCCATTAGGAAACACTGAAGCTTTCTTT
CSARGDPLGNTEAFF
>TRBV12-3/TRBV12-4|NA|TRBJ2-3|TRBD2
TGTGCCAGCAGTCCGGGACTAGCGGATTACACAGATACGCAGTATTTT
CASSPGLADYTDTQYF
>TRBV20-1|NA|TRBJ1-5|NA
TGCAGTGCTAGACCGCCCATGGGATTCAATCAGCCCCAGCATTTT
CSARPPMGFNQPQHF
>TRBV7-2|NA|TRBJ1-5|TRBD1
TGTGCCAGCGGTCCAGGGGGAGGCAATCAGCCCCAGCATTTT
CASGPGGGNQPQHF
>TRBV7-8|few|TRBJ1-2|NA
TGTGCCAGCAGCTTAGGAGGGGCCTTGTATGGCTACACCTTC
CASSLGGALYGYTF
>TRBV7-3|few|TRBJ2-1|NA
TGTGCCAGCAGCTTAGGACCCGCCTCCTACAATGAGCAGTTCTTC
CASSLGPASYNEQFF
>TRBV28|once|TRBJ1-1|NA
TGTGCCAGCAGTTTAGGGCTTACTGAAGCTTTCTTT
CASSLGLTEAFF
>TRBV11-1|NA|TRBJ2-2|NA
TGTGCCAGCAGCGGAGAGGCGCTAGGTATAGTCGCTAACACCGGGGAGCTGTTTTTT
CASSGEALGIVANTGELFF
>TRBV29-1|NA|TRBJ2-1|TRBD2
TGCAGCGTGCCGGGACTAGCGAGCATTGAGCAGTTCTTC
CSVPGLASIEQFF
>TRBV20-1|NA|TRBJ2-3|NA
TGCAGTGCCATCCAGACCCATAACAGGGCTGCGGGCACAGATACGCAGTATTTT
CSAIQTHNRAAGTDTQYF
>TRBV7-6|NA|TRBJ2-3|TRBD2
TGTGCCAGCAGCCCGCTAAGCGGGAGAACAGATACGCAGTATTTT
CASSPLSGRTDTQYF
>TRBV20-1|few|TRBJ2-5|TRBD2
TGCAGTGCTAGGGTTGGACTAGCGGGAGGGATATCCCAAGAGACCCAGTACTTC
CSARVGLAGGISQETQYF
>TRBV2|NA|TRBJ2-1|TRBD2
TGTGCCAGATTAAAACTAGCGGGCGGTCCTGAGCAGTTCTTC
CARLKLAGGPEQFF
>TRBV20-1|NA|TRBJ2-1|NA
TGCAGTGCTAGCCCTCTAGCACCCCATCTCAATGAGCAGTTCTTC
CSASPLAPHLNEQFF
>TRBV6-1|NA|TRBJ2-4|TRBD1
TGTGCCAGCAGCGACAGGGGGGGGAACATTCAGTACTTC
CASSDRGGNIQYF
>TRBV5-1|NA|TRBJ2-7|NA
TGCGCCAGCGTCCGGGACTCCACCTACGAGCAGTACTTC
CASVRDSTYEQYF
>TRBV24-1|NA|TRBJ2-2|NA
TGTGCCACCAGTGATCCCTATCGGCAGACCCCCGGGGAGCTGTTTTTT
CATSDPYRQTPGELFF